This T cell receptor (beta chain) was observed in a study of blood T cell repertoires in COVID-19. Study as a whole: Specimens from acute and convalescent COVID-19 originated in the United States, Italy and Spain.

Produced via immunoSEQ multiplex PCR; TCRdb's table is partial and in-frame only. The sample has 210,000 or so clones, around four fifths seen once. The CDR3 has 13 residues. The V end lost 1 base, the J end lost 4 bases, and 7 bases lay between the germline ends. Germline assignment: CDR1 LGHDT and CDR2 YNNKEL (reference sequence). The receptor's source is a woman in her 50s who had been exposed to COVID-19. The chain carries TRBV3-1 (or the pseudogene TRBV3-2) and TRBJ1-1; D is undetermined. The sample comprised PBMCs or T cells enriched from blood (not recorded which). CDR3 sequence reads: CASSQARVTEAFF. For the CDR3, the DNA is TGTGCCAGCAGCCAAGCGCGGGTCACTGAAGCTTTCTTT.